This entry lists 29 T cell receptor beta chains sequenced from one sample in a study of Ad26.COV2.S vaccination and SARS-CoV-2 variants. The sample's treatment: about 20 received Ad26.COV2.S at low or high dose, single or two shots; about 5 received placebo; per-sample allocation not given. Sampling was performed 63 days after the first vaccine or placebo injection. Repertoires were generated with immunoSEQ multiplex PCR, while TCRdb's copy carries only in-frame clones and drops some. The table includes hundreds of thousands of clones, 90% detected once. Sequencing was performed on peripheral blood, taken in a trial of Ad26.COV2.S vaccine versus placebo. Receptor source: a person between 18 and 65 years old who received the Ad26.COV2.S COVID-19 vaccine or a placebo.

V gene TRBV7-9 combines with J gene TRBJ1-5, with D possibly being TRBD1 (5 bases). CDR1 and CDR2 (germline): SEHNR, FQNEAQ (reference sequence). The CDR3 loop spans 14 amino acids. The V end lost 3 bases, the J end lost 5 bases, and 11 bases lay between the germline ends. The CDR3 DNA sequence: TGTGCCAGCAGCTTGGGGGGAACGTATCAGCCCCAGCATTTT. This gives the protein CASSLGGTYQPQHF.

The chain recombines TRBV9 with TRBJ1-1, with 8 positions matching TRBD1. Per the germline V gene, CDR1 is SGDLS and CDR2 is YYNGEE. J lost 6 bases, V lost 4 bases, and 8 bases had no gene match. The CDR3 sequence is 14 residues long. The CDR3 loop is CASSFTGGDAEAFF. The CDR3 DNA reads TGTGCCAGCAGCTTCACAGGGGGGGATGCTGAAGCTTTCTTT.

This chain joins TRBV6-5 and TRBJ2-7, with D perhaps matching TRBD2 (5 bases). The CDR3 is made up of 16 amino acids. Trimming took off 0 bases at V and 0 bases at J, with 12 bases between the two ends. CDR1 is MNHEY, CDR2 SVGAGI, per germline. DNA of the CDR3: TGTGCCAGCAGTTACTCGAGAAGCGGAAGCTCCTACGAGCAGTACTTC. This sequence encodes CASSYSRSGSSYEQYF.

The CDR3 loop reads CASSSSDHGSWDTQYF. The CDR3, as DNA: TGTGCCAGCAGCTCGTCCGATCACGGTTCTTGGGATACGCAGTATTTT. The chain is built from TRBV7-9 and TRBJ2-3, with D unresolved. V was cut by 4 bases and J by 6 bases, with 20 bases left in between. This CDR3 comprises 16 residues. Germline assignment: CDR1 SEHNR and CDR2 FQNEAQ (reference sequence).

This clone has more than one count but fewer than ten. The chain links TRBV7-9 to TRBJ2-7, with D possibly matching TRBD1 (6 bases). The CDR3 sequence is 15 residues long. V lost 5 bases, J lost 4 bases, and 18 bases lay in between. The germline CDR1 and CDR2 sequences are SEHNR and FQNEAQ (reference sequence). The CDR3: CASSPPYRVGYEQYF. The CDR3, as DNA: TGTGCCAGCAGCCCCCCCTACAGGGTTGGATACGAGCAGTACTTC.

The chain uses TRBV12-5 and TRBJ2-1; D remains ambiguous. V was shortened by 0 bases and J by 0 bases, with 9 bases between the two germline ends. This CDR3 spans 16 amino acids. Per germline, CDR1 LGHNT and CDR2 FRNRAP. The CDR3 region is CASGLVRSSSYNEQFF. Written as DNA, the CDR3 is TGTGCTAGTGGTTTGGTCCGGTCGAGCTCCTACAATGAGCAGTTCTTC.

This clone showed up just a few times. The V gene is TRBV27, the J gene TRBJ1-5; unclear D gene. The CDR3 spans 13 residues. Germline lookup yields CDR1 MNHEY and CDR2 SMNVEV (reference sequence). With 4 bases removed from V and 7 bases from J, the gap between germline ends came to 11 bases. CDR3 DNA: TGTGCCAGCAGTTCCAGGACTCGACAGCCCCAGCATTTT. The encoded protein is CASSSRTRQPQHF.

In the case of this clone: At one boundary the junction diverges from the germline segment, which might be a read error. J is TRBJ1-2 and V is TRBV5-1, with 8 bases fitting TRBD1. Germline values: CDR1 SGHRS, CDR2 YFSETQ. This CDR3 is 14 amino acids long. The CDR3 DNA reads TGCGCCAGCAGCCGGGAAGCCGGGACAGGCGGCTGCACCTTC. Its translation: CASSREAGTGGCTF.

The chain has TRBV12-5 and TRBJ2-3; 10 positions match TRBD2. The CDR3 covers 14 residues. V lost 4 bases and J lost 4; bases outside the gene matches: 2. Germline V lookup: CDR1 LGHNT, CDR2 FRNRAP. The CDR3 reads CASGSGTSADTQYF. DNA for the CDR3: TGTGCTAGTGGTTCCGGGACTAGCGCAGATACGCAGTATTTT.

The chain employs TRBV4-3 and TRBJ2-1; D unclear. V shed 1 base and J shed 5 bases, with 6 bases lying between them. The CDR3 spans 13 residues. CDR1 is LGHNA, CDR2 YSLEER, per germline. CDR3 coding DNA: TGCGCCAGCAGCCAAGTAGGCCACAATGAGCAGTTCTTC. It is translated as CASSQVGHNEQFF.

The chain links TRBV19 to TRBJ1-1, with a weak D call TRBD1 (5 bases). Germline V lookup: CDR1 LNHDA, CDR2 SQIVND (reference sequence). This CDR3 spans 15 amino acids. Trimming took off 6 bases at V and 1 base at J, with 15 bases between the two ends. DNA of the CDR3: TGTGCCAGTAGCGATCAGCGGGGCAAGAACACTGAAGCTTTCTTT. It codes for CASSDQRGKNTEAFF.

The chain combines TRBV28 with TRBJ2-7; D tentatively reads TRBD1 or TRBD2 (5 bases each). Between the trimmed V and J ends, which lost 6 bases and 9 bases, there was a span of 21 bases. The germline V gene encodes CDR1 MDHEN and CDR2 SYDVKM. CDR3 length: 14 amino acids. CDR3 nucleotides: TGTGCCAGCAGCCCTACGACGGTGTGGGACGGGCAGTACTTC. Residues: CASSPTTVWDGQYF. The variable domain in full, completed from reference TRBV28 and TRBJ2-7, reads DVKVTQSSRYLVKRTGEKVFLECVQDMDHENMFWYRQDPGLGLRLIYFSYDVKMKEKGDIPEGYSVSREKKERFSLILESASTNQTSMYLCASSPTTVWDGQYFGPGTRLTVT.

Here the CDR3 reads CASNVNGRLSYNEQFF. DNA of the CDR3: TGTGCCAGTAACGTAAACGGCCGCCTATCCTACAATGAGCAGTTCTTC. The rearrangement links TRBV19 to TRBJ2-1; D ambiguous. With 7 bases removed from V and 1 base from J, the gap between germline ends came to 17 bases. Germline CDR1 and CDR2: LNHDA and SQIVND (reference sequence). This CDR3 has 16 residues.

The rearrangement joins TRBV5-4 to TRBJ1-1; tentative D call: TRBD1 (6 bases). The CDR3 consists of 14 residues. V was clipped by 5 bases and J by 0 bases, with 11 bases between them. CDR1 and CDR2 (germline): SGHNT, YYREEE (reference sequence). CDR3 bases: TGTGCCAGCAGGGGGGCAGGGTTGAACACTGAAGCTTTCTTT. Protein sequence: CASRGAGLNTEAFF.

The chain has TRBV11-2 and TRBJ1-6; D remains unclear. CDR1 and CDR2 from the germline V gene are SGHAT and FQNNGV. This CDR3 is built from 14 residues. V was pared by 3 bases and J by 7 bases, with 10 bases between. The CDR3 coding sequence is TGTGCCAGCAGCTTGTGGCCTGAAAATTCACCCCTCCACTTT. Translated: CASSLWPENSPLHF.

The CDR3 reads CASSTPQALPNTGELFF. DNA of the CDR3: TGTGCCAGCAGTACGCCTCAAGCGCTCCCGAACACCGGGGAGCTGTTTTTT. The chain couples TRBV6-2 or TRBV6-3 to TRBJ2-2; D is ambiguous. The CDR3 extends over 17 amino acids. CDR1 is MNHEY and CDR2 is SVGEGT in the germline V gene. V dropped 5 bases and J dropped 0 bases, with 16 bases sitting between them.

This clone came up once. V is TRBV11-2 and J is TRBJ2-7; 7 bases map to TRBD2. V lost 5 bases and J lost 2; bases outside the gene matches: 6. Looked up from germline, CDR1 is SGHAT and CDR2 is FQNNGV. CDR3 length: 14 amino acids. The CDR3 protein is CASSRGLHTYEQYF. The CDR3 nucleotides read TGTGCCAGCAGCCGGGGACTACATACCTACGAGCAGTACTTC.

The rearrangement links TRBV4-3 to TRBJ2-1; 9 bases align to TRBD2. The V gene's germline CDR1 is LGHNA and CDR2 YSLEER. V shed 0 bases, J shed 1 base, and the junction held 4 bases outside the gene matches. The CDR3 totals 17 residues. Here the CDR3 reads CASSQEPLAGSYNEQFF. CDR3 coding DNA: TGCGCCAGCAGCCAAGAGCCCCTAGCGGGGTCCTACAATGAGCAGTTCTTC.

This chain connects TRBV19 to TRBJ1-4; D call uncertain. Germline CDR1 LNHDA, CDR2 SQIVND (reference sequence). The CDR3 consists of 14 residues. Trimming pared 6 bases from V and 8 bases from J, leaving 16 bases between. This chain's CDR3 is CASSTGSRWEKLFF. In DNA form, the CDR3 reads TGTGCCAGTAGCACCGGGTCTCGATGGGAAAAACTGTTTTTT.

Regarding this clone: One base away lies a much larger clone, so this may be a sequencing read error. The chain links TRBV7-6 to TRBJ2-1; D gene unclear. The CDR3 sequence is 11 residues long. The V gene's germline CDR1 is SGHVS and CDR2 FNYEAQ. V was shortened by 5 bases and J by 2 bases, with 1 base between the two germline ends. The CDR3 DNA follows: TGTGCCAGCAGCACCTACAATGAGCAGTTCTTC. This translates into CASSTYNEQFF.

The chain joins TRBV12-5 to TRBJ1-1; 7 nucleotides match TRBD1. The trim removed 3 bases at V and 8 bases at J, leaving 12 bases unmatched. CDR3 length: 15 amino acids. Germline lookup yields CDR1 LGHNT and CDR2 FRNRAP. The CDR3 sequence is CASGFQGTEGTEAFF. The CDR3 DNA reads as TGTGCTAGTGGTTTTCAGGGGACAGAGGGTACAGAAGCTTTCTTT. Filled out from reference TRBV12-5 and TRBJ1-1, the complete variable domain reads DARVTQTPRHKVTEMGQEVTMRCQPILGHNTVFWYRQTMMQGLELLAYFRNRAPLDDSGMPKDRFSAEMPDATLATLKIQPSEPRDSAVYFCASGFQGTEGTEAFFGQGTRLTVV.

V and J are TRBV27 and TRBJ2-1, with D hard to call. V lost 0 bases, J lost 9 bases, and 9 bases lay in between. The CDR3 covers 13 residues. CDR1 MNHEY and CDR2 SMNVEV come from the germline V gene (reference sequence). The CDR3: CASSLSPVGEQFF. The CDR3, as DNA: TGTGCCAGCAGTTTATCGCCAGTTGGTGAGCAGTTCTTC.

The table lists this clone with a few counts. The rearrangement joins TRBV7-9 to TRBJ1-5; 8 bases agree with TRBD1. The germline V gene encodes CDR1 SEHNR and CDR2 FQNEAQ (reference sequence). V shed 2 bases, J shed 3 bases, and the junction held 12 bases outside the gene matches. The CDR3 is 18 amino acids. The CDR3 DNA reads TGTGCCAGCAGCTTAAGTCCCCGGGGGACAGGAACCAATCAGCCCCAGCATTTT. Amino acids: CASSLSPRGTGTNQPQHF.

The rearrangement uses TRBV7-3 and TRBJ2-1; 11 nucleotides match TRBD2. This CDR3 is built from 15 residues. Trimming took 3 bases from V and 6 from J; bases not matched to a gene: 4. Germline V gene sequence: CDR1 SGHTA, CDR2 FQGTGA. The CDR3 DNA reads as TGTGCCAGCAGCTTCGGTCTAGCGGGAGGCAATGAGCAGTTCTTC. It yields the protein CASSFGLAGGNEQFF.

This chain joins TRBV30 and TRBJ2-2; TRBD2 might be the D (5 bases). Germline-derived CDR1 and CDR2 are GTSNPN and SVGIG (reference sequence). The CDR3 sequence is 14 residues long. V gave up 3 bases and J gave up 4 bases, with 12 bases separating them. The CDR3 sequence is CAWSDGISTGELFF. The CDR3, as DNA: TGTGCCTGGAGCGACGGGATAAGCACCGGGGAGCTGTTTTTT.

V usage is TRBV28 and J usage is TRBJ2-3; TRBD2 is a possible D gene (6 bases). In germline, CDR1 is MDHEN, CDR2 SYDVKM. The V end lost 3 bases, the J end lost 10 bases, and 11 bases lay between the germline ends. The CDR3 has 12 residues. In DNA form, the CDR3 reads TGTGCCAGCAGTTTTCGACTAGTTTCGCAGTATTTT. Residues: CASSFRLVSQYF. The variable domain in full, with the rest retrieved from reference TRBV28 and TRBJ2-3, is DVKVTQSSRYLVKRTGEKVFLECVQDMDHENMFWYRQDPGLGLRLIYFSYDVKMKEKGDIPEGYSVSREKKERFSLILESASTNQTSMYLCASSFRLVSQYFGPGTRLTVL.

This clone has only a few counts. The CDR3 DNA reads TGCGCCAGCAGCCACCTAACCAGCGGGACAGGGTCCTATAATTCACCCCTCCACTTT. Amino acid sequence: CASSHLTSGTGSYNSPLHF. The chain joins TRBV4-1 to TRBJ1-6, with TRBD1 matching 9 bases. In germline, CDR1 is MGHRA, CDR2 YSYEKL. This CDR3 has 19 residues. J lost 1 base, V lost 3 bases, and 10 bases had no gene match.

The chain employs TRBV6-5 and TRBJ2-7, with 7 bases that match TRBD1. The ends lost 6 bases at V and 4 bases at J; junction bases unmatched: 12. There are 15 residues in the CDR3. Germline V gene data show CDR1 as MNHEY and CDR2 as SVGAGI. CDR3 bases: TGTGCCAGCAGGGTCACAGGGGATGCTATTTACGAGCAGTACTTC. It is translated as CASRVTGDAIYEQYF.

This chain uses TRBV28 with TRBJ2-2, with 8 bases that match TRBD2. CDR3 length: 15 amino acids. Germline V gene lookup returns CDR1 MDHEN and CDR2 SYDVKM. The V and J ends lost 6 bases and 3 bases, in that order; junction bases with no gene match: 6. This CDR3 is CASSPAGGDTGELFF. For the CDR3, the DNA is TGTGCCAGCAGCCCCGCGGGGGGAGACACCGGGGAGCTGTTTTTT.